The sequence of this TCR beta chain was determined in a study of cytomegalovirus exposure and HLA in healthy donors (dated by TCRdb to 2016 to 2017). In terms of the full investigation: In an earlier analysis of about 560 of the donors, under 300 Gb of sequence data and approximately 100 million unique TCR beta sequences from about 179 million T cells were reported. About 300 gigabases of sequencing data and roughly 81 million unique TCR sequences made up an early release that covered 640 HLA-typed donors. Among the roughly 390 genotyped donors, approximately 81% belonged to the genetic ancestry cluster associated with self-reported Caucasian donors. The study aimed to test whether signatures of past pathogen exposure could be identified by cataloging public T cell receptors. The study profiled the T cell repertoires of under 850 subjects by immunosequencing and related them to cytomegalovirus serostatus. Besides the first cohort of some 670 subjects, a separate validation cohort made up of some 110 different subjects was used. High-throughput TCR immunosequencing, statistical association of individual TCRs with disease status, and machine learning were combined to predict cytomegalovirus infection status. To study patterns of TCR occurrence, a later analysis re-analyzed previously published TCR beta repertoires from around 670 donors and added high-resolution HLA genotyping. In the later analysis, no new phenotypic data were used to find candidate immune exposures; instead, reliance was placed on TCR beta sequences and their occurrence across donors. In an earlier analysis of over 550 of the donors, high-throughput TCR beta sequencing was used to judge whether each TCR beta V gene segment behaved as functional or pseudogenic. Donor age, sex, ethnicity and CMV serostatus were compiled alongside the repertoire data. In a later genetic analysis, genome-wide SNP genotypes for about 55% of the roughly 700 donors were used, and that subset was treated as a discovery cohort. Every repertoire in the discovery cohort had been generated on one and the same sequencing platform. HLA typing covered class I and class II loci at four-digit resolution. The number of typed donors differed by locus: roughly 629-640 for A, B, C, DRB1 and DQB1; approximately 530 for DQA1; some 610 for DPA1; and roughly 450 for DPB1. Roughly 5 DR-DQ haplotypes were treated as single units for association and clustering because of strong linkage in the cohort. Across around 400 genotyped donors of the cohort, an average of about 250,000 unique TCR beta nucleotide sequences per donor were sequenced, and around 20% of those sequences were non-productive. Study-wide conclusions, independent of this receptor: A later analysis found that most CMV-associated TCR beta chains appeared HLA-restricted, with HLA associations seemingly driven largely by CMV exposure. Seventeen rarely observed V segments, including chromosome 9 orphons, were excluded from the earlier analysis of almost 600 of the donors because counts were too low. Specific HLA alleles were associated with more than 15,000 TCR beta sequences at a false discovery rate of 0.05 in a later analysis. According to a later analysis, TCR association rates differed among HLA loci, with DRB1 alleles showing the most associated TCRs and HLA-C alleles showing the fewest. Some IMGT-functional V segments, including TRBV6-2 and TRBV6-3, could not be distinguished by the 87-base-pair reads and were therefore excluded. A further reported finding was that TCR beta sequences accurately predicted the HLA-A and HLA-B alleles for most subjects in the first cohort. It was suggested by the authors that the approach could potentially be generalized to other disease states and immunological phenotypes. In this cohort, only TCR beta chains were sequenced, and detectable features were limited by the absence of alpha or paired-chain data. Sequencing depth was assumed to be roughly uniform across donors in the presence/absence analyses, though that assumption may not hold. While some public TCRs were present in many individuals, most TCR sequences turned up only very rarely across donors. According to a later analysis, parvovirus B19, influenza, CMV and Epstein-Barr virus appeared linked to several top co-occurrence clusters. The only immune exposure information available for the cohort was CMV serostatus. Broadly in line with IMGT annotations, most TCR beta V segments showed up in productive rearrangements about 87% or about 30% of the time in an earlier analysis of several hundred of the donors. In a later analysis, HLA-associated TCR beta chains showed more clonal expansion and lower generation probabilities than non-associated chains that were equally common. A few of the identified cytomegalovirus-associated TCR beta chains were confirmed in vitro to be specific for cytomegalovirus antigens. A group of highly shared sequence variants was considered likely to be a technical artifact of the sequencing pipeline. The classifier was reported to diagnose cytomegalovirus status with high specificity and sensitivity in both the original cohort and the validation cohort. V-gene and J-gene trimming of TCR beta chains was associated with a missense DCLRE1C variant in a later genetic analysis, and the association was replicated in an independent cohort. A total of around 150 TCR beta chains were listed by the study as associated with cytomegalovirus. Because some donors lacked HLA typing at each locus, the association tests relied only on the typed subset. A later genetic analysis reported fewer N-insertions in productive TCRs among donors in an Asian-associated ancestry cluster than the roughly 700-donor mean. Assigning TCR associations to individual alleles was difficult when HLA alleles, especially DR and DQ, strongly co-occurred. Linkage disequilibrium might explain the correlated functional status among segregating V segments, but an unknown experimental factor could not be excluded.

The cohort consisted of 600 to 700 healthy bone marrow donors. Cohort members were all nominally healthy when sampled, although unrecorded immune exposures were likely present. The donor tested CMV seronegative, placing the donor among the roughly 340 seronegative members of the cohort. Each donor provided a peripheral blood sample, and peripheral blood mononuclear cells were used for TCR beta sequencing. Genomic DNA extraction from the blood cell samples was performed with the Qiagen DNeasy Blood Extraction Kit. Receptor libraries were prepared by the immunoSEQ multiplex PCR assay. For the multiplex PCR, a mixture combining 60 forward primers for TCR Vbeta segments and 13 reverse primers for TCR Jbeta segments was used. The CDR3 region of rearranged TCR beta genes was amplified from genomic DNA by a multiplex PCR assay. On the Illumina HiSeq System, the amplified TCR beta libraries were sequenced as 87-base-pair reads. The published analysis was carried out like this. Across the 670 or so repertoires, a later analysis counted about 81 million unique TCR beta chains, around 10 million of which were shared by at least two donors. A nearest-neighbor algorithm error-corrected the raw reads and collapsed the reads into unique sequences, merging closely related sequences to remove PCR and sequencing errors. CDR3 sequences were aligned to IMGT reference sequences to assign V, D and J gene segments. For a sequence to be retained, at least a six-nucleotide match to both a V gene segment and a J gene segment was required. Rearrangements were classified as productive when the CDR3 lacked stop codons and remained in frame with V and J, and all other rearrangements were classified as non-productive. Following IMGT convention, CDR3 was defined as the stretch from the second conserved V-encoded cysteine to the conserved J-encoded phenylalanine. The earlier analysis of about 640 of the donors excluded any sequence lacking an unambiguous match to a single V gene segment. An earlier analysis of under 750 of the donors called V segments functional above 56.7% productive rearrangements and segregating when the between-donor standard deviation exceeded 5%. A statistical classification framework was built to diagnose cytomegalovirus status from the catalog of TCR beta chain sequences. V and J gene assignment, in a later analysis, came from comparing TCR nucleotide sequences with IMGT/GENE-DB human TR gene sequences. A later analysis assigned CDR3 sequences and most-parsimonious VDJ recombination scenarios with the TCRdist pipeline. In a later analysis, each TCR beta chain was defined by its CDR3 amino acid sequence together with its V-gene family, and reads without a unique V-gene family were excluded. As a way to deal with suspected cross-contamination and a sequencing artifact, a later analysis dropped 450 to 600 nucleotide sequences that were highly shared and had low generation probability. In a later analysis, a clonal expansion index was calculated for each public chain from normalized within-repertoire ranks of inferred template counts. Generation probabilities in a later analysis came from a VDJ recombination model fitted to out-of-frame rearrangements, and those results were checked against IGoR. Hypergeometric tests were used in a later analysis to score TCR-TCR, TCR-HLA and TCR-CMV co-occurrence, with a repertoire-size bias correction applied to the TCR pairs. To estimate false discovery rates, a later analysis permuted the HLA or CMV assignments 20 times. In a later analysis, co-occurring TCRs were grouped with DBSCAN, and TCRdist sequence similarity was added when clustering was performed within HLA-allele-positive subsets. Co-occurrence clustering excluded repertoires with fewer than 30,000 or more than 120,000 public chains, plus five with anomalous nucleotide sharing. TCRdb retrieved this table from immuneACCESS and kept in-frame rearrangements only. Not all clones are present; in checked studies, unresolved V genes account for under half, and no reason is known for the remainder. From that table come the V and J calls and clone size; the DNA was used to work out D and trimming. Recorded for this sample are more than 95,000 clones; around 84% of them occurred a single time. Together, the top ten hold 1.3% of the sample.

Trimmed from V: 3 bases; trimmed from J: 5 bases; junction bases lacking a gene match: 4. The germline V gene encodes CDR1 LNHDA and CDR2 SQIVND (reference sequence). The CDR3 contains 14 residues, cysteine and phenylalanine counted. Only CDR3 DNA is held: 42 bases, read in frame from base 1. A note on this clone: Its antigen remains undetermined. No base quality values were provided; no much bigger clone lies one nucleotide off.

This TCR came from a man aged 25 to 45 in good health and CMV-seronegative. The V and J segments used are TRBV19 and TRBJ2-5, with 9 middle bases fitting TRBD1. The material sequenced was PBMCs. The nucleotides read TGTGCCAGTAGTATCGGGACAGGGAGCGAGACCCAGTACTTC. The encoded protein is CASSIGTGSETQYF.